The 10 T cell receptor beta chains in this list originate from one sample, sequenced in a study of cytomegalovirus exposure and HLA in healthy donors. PCR involved 60 Vbeta and 13 Jbeta primers. Generated by immunoSEQ multiplex PCR, the TCRdb table keeps only in-frame clones and is missing some. This table has about 270,000 clones, around 66% appearing once. The sequenced sample consisted of PBMCs. All receptors derive from a female donor in good health and CMV-seronegative.

This rearrangement joins TRBV6-5 to TRBJ1-5; the D is unclear. Trimming took off 6 bases at V and 5 bases at J, with 14 bases between the two ends. Germline CDR1 is MNHEY and CDR2 is SVGAGI. This CDR3 spans 14 amino acids. In DNA, the CDR3 is TGTGCCAGCAGCCAGGAAGAGGGCTATCAGCCCCAGCATTTT. This gives the protein CASSQEEGYQPQHF.

The chain joins TRBV11-1 to TRBJ2-2, with a weak D call TRBD2 (5 bases). Germline V CDR1 and CDR2: SGHAT, FQDESV (reference sequence). CDR3 length: 14 residues. V lost 5 bases and J lost 5, with 12 bases in between. The chain's CDR3 is CASSPGLKTGELFF. The CDR3 DNA reads TGTGCCAGCAGCCCCGGACTTAAAACCGGGGAGCTGTTTTTT. The full variable domain, its missing parts supplied by reference TRBV11-1 and TRBJ2-2, is EAEVAQSPRYKITEKSQAVAFWCDPISGHATLYWYRQILGQGPELLVQFQDESVVDDSQLPKDRFSAERLKGVDSTLKIQPAELGDSAMYLCASSPGLKTGELFFGEGSRLTVL.

The CDR3 bases are TGCGCCAGCAGCCAAGATCAATGGAGGCCCGCTTTCTTT. This gives the protein CASSQDQWRPAFF. This sequence joins TRBV4-1 and TRBJ1-1; D gene unclear. CDR3 length: 13 amino acids. The germline CDR1 and CDR2 sequences are MGHRA and YSYEKL. Trimming cost V 0 bases and J 11 bases, with 13 bases left between them.

The chain links TRBV7-9 to TRBJ2-2; D is unclear. CDR3 length equals 13 residues. V gave up 3 bases and J gave up 7 bases, with 9 bases separating them. Per germline, CDR1 SEHNR and CDR2 FQNEAQ (reference sequence). This chain's CDR3 is CASSFSSLGELFF. In DNA, the CDR3 is TGTGCCAGCAGCTTTAGCAGTCTCGGGGAGCTGTTTTTT.

This clone was detected only a few times. V usage is TRBV7-3 and J usage is TRBJ2-3; the D is unclear. Germline V gives CDR1 SGHTA, CDR2 FQGTGA. Between the trimmed V and J ends, which lost 2 bases and 4 bases, there was a span of 7 bases. This CDR3 contains 13 residues. CDR3 region: CASSLGPSDTQYF. The CDR3 DNA reads as TGTGCCAGCAGCTTAGGCCCGTCAGATACGCAGTATTTT.

The chain joins TRBV2 to TRBJ2-7; TRBD2 matches 10 bases. V gave up 3 bases and J gave up 4 bases; unmatched junction bases: 3. CDR3 length equals 14 residues. The germline V gene encodes CDR1 SNHLY and CDR2 FYNNEI. The CDR3 DNA is TGTGCCAGCAGTGAGGCTAGCGGGAGTTACGAGCAGTACTTC. Residues: CASSEASGSYEQYF.

This chain joins TRBV10-3 and TRBJ2-3, with 14 nucleotides matching TRBD2. V was pared by 4 bases and J by 5 bases, with 8 bases of the junction left unmatched. The CDR3 is made up of 17 amino acids. Per germline, CDR1 ENHRY and CDR2 SYGVKD. CDR3 bases: TGTGCCATCAGTGGCACCGGGACTAGCGGGAGTGGAGATACGCAGTATTTT. Its translation: CAISGTGTSGSGDTQYF.

This clone occurred a few times. V and J are TRBV6-5 and TRBJ1-5; D call uncertain. This CDR3 has 13 residues. CDR1 is MNHEY, CDR2 SVGAGI, per germline. V lost 6 bases to trimming and J lost 5 bases, with 11 bases between them. The CDR3 DNA reads TGTGCCAGCAGCGGCAGGAGGGATCAGCCCCAGCATTTT. It is translated as CASSGRRDQPQHF.

The rearrangement uses TRBV7-9 and TRBJ2-1; D possibly corresponds to TRBD2 (7 bases). The CDR3 runs 18 residues. The V end lost 5 bases, the J end lost 6 bases, and 26 bases lay between the germline ends. Germline CDR1 is SEHNR and CDR2 is FQNEAQ (reference sequence). This chain's CDR3 is CASSPQRGALLPGNEQFF. In DNA form, the CDR3 reads TGTGCCAGCAGCCCCCAACGGGGGGCTCTCCTCCCGGGCAATGAGCAGTTCTTC. Filled out from reference TRBV7-9 and TRBJ2-1, the complete variable domain reads DTGVSQNPRHKITKRGQNVTFRCDPISEHNRLYWYRQTLGQGPEFLTYFQNEAQLEKSRLLSDRFSAERPKGSFSTLEIQRTEQGDSAMYLCASSPQRGALLPGNEQFFGPGTRLTVL.

The rearrangement uses TRBV10-3 and TRBJ2-7, with a weak D call TRBD2 (5 bases). Trimming shortened V by 8 bases and J by 0 bases, and 11 bases separated the two germline ends. In germline, CDR1 is ENHRY, CDR2 SYGVKD. The CDR3 has 13 amino acids. The DNA for the CDR3 is TGTGCCATCCGGGAACCGCCCTCCTACGAGCAGTACTTC. It specifies CAIREPPSYEQYF.